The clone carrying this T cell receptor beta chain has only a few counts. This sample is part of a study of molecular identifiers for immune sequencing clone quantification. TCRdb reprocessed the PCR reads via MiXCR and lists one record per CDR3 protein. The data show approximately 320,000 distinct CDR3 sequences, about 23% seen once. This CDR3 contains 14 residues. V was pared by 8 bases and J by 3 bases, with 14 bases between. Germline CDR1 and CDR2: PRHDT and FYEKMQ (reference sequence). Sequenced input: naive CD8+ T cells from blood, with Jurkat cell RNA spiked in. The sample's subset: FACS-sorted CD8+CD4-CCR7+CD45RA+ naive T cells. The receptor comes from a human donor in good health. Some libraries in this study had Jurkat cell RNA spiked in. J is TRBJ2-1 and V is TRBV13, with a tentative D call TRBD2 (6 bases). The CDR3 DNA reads TGTGCCAGCTGCCCGGGGACTTTCTACAATGAGCAGTTCTTC. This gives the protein CASCPGTFYNEQFF. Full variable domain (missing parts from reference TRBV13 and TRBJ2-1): AAGVIQSPRHLIKEKRETATLKCYPIPRHDTVYWYQQGPGQDPQFLISFYEKMQSDKGSIPDRFSAQQFSDYHSELNMSSLELGDSALYFCASCPGTFYNEQFFGPGTRLTVL.